Below, 8 T cell receptor beta chains from the same sample are listed, as sequenced in a study of T cells after yellow fever vaccination. One entry per CDR3 protein, called by TCRdb with MiXCR from the 5' RACE reads. The sample lists under 500,000 distinct CDR3 sequences; roughly a sixth were seen once. This sample comprised PBMCs, obtained before the yellow fever booster vaccination. Every receptor here comes from a man aged 18 to 35 who received the YFV17D yellow fever vaccine.

The rearrangement links TRBV7-6 to TRBJ2-2; TRBD2 agrees at 9 bases. CDR1 is SGHVS and CDR2 is FNYEAQ in the germline V gene. Trimming at V came to 5 bases and at J to 3 bases, leaving 7 bases not matched to a gene. The length of the CDR3 is 16 residues. CDR3 loop: CASSVRVAGDTGELFF. The CDR3 DNA reads TGTGCCAGCAGCGTAAGGGTAGCGGGGGACACCGGGGAGCTGTTTTTT.

This clonotype came up a few times. V and J are TRBV7-2 and TRBJ2-3; D is possibly TRBD2 (7 bases). Trimming removed 3 bases at V and 4 bases at J, with 20 bases between. There are 17 residues in the CDR3. CDR1 SGHTA and CDR2 FQGNSA come from the germline V gene. The CDR3 region has the DNA TGTGCCAGCAGCTTCCGCCGGGGGCGGGGGAGCGCAGATACGCAGTATTTT. It is translated as CASSFRRGRGSADTQYF. Looking up the rest from reference TRBV7-2 and TRBJ2-3 gives the full variable domain: GAGVSQSPSNKVTEKGKDVELRCDPISGHTALYWYRQSLGQGLEFLIYFQGNSAPDKSGLPSDRFSAERTGGSVSTLTIQRTQQEDSAVYLCASSFRRGRGSADTQYFGPGTRLTVL.

This chain uses TRBV7-9 with TRBJ1-5; maybe TRBD1 (6 bases). V lost 5 bases and J 7 bases, leaving 15 bases between the germline ends. The germline V gene has CDR1 SEHNR and CDR2 FQNEAQ (reference sequence). The CDR3 contains 14 residues. For the CDR3, the DNA is TGTGCCAGCAGCCATACAGCAGGGGAACAGCCCCAGCATTTT. Translating it yields CASSHTAGEQPQHF. The complete variable domain, with remaining parts taken from reference TRBV7-9 and TRBJ1-5, reads DTGVSQNPRHKITKRGQNVTFRCDPISEHNRLYWYRQTLGQGPEFLTYFQNEAQLEKSRLLSDRFSAERPKGSFSTLEIQRTEQGDSAMYLCASSHTAGEQPQHFGDGTRLSIL.

The chain uses TRBV7-2 and TRBJ2-3, with a possible D match to TRBD2 (5 bases). The CDR3 extends over 16 amino acids. Germline-derived CDR1 and CDR2 are SGHTA and FQGNSA. With 5 bases removed from V and 0 bases from J, the gap between germline ends came to 15 bases. For the CDR3, the DNA is TGTGCCAGCAGCCCGGGGAGTTCCCCTAGCACAGATACGCAGTATTTT. Its protein product is CASSPGSSPSTDTQYF.

This clonotype has a handful of counts. V and J are TRBV7-2 and TRBJ1-5; 7 bases match TRBD1. The CDR3 runs 15 residues. After removal of 5 bases from V and 4 bases from J, the junction contained 8 bases not matched to a gene. CDR1 is SGHTA, CDR2 FQGNSA, per germline. This CDR3 reads CASSLTQGRNQPQHF. CDR3 bases: TGTGCCAGCAGCCTGACACAGGGGCGGAATCAGCCCCAGCATTTT.

The sample holds a few counts of this clonotype. The chain has TRBV7-8 and TRBJ2-5, with 7 bases matching TRBD2. Unmatched junction bases numbered 11, after V lost 5 bases and J lost 2 bases. The CDR3 sequence is 16 residues long. CDR1 SGHVS and CDR2 FQNEAQ come from the germline V gene. The CDR3 coding sequence is TGTGCCAGCAGCCCGGGGATCGGGCGGGGGCAAGAGACCCAGTACTTC. It specifies CASSPGIGRGQETQYF.

J is TRBJ1-6 and V is TRBV4-3; maybe TRBD1 (5 bases). The CDR3 length is 14 residues. Germline lookup yields CDR1 LGHNA and CDR2 YSLEER. V shed 4 bases and J shed 8 bases, with 12 bases lying between them. CDR3 residues: CASSPRPGDSPLHF. CDR3 sequence (DNA): TGCGCCAGCAGCCCGAGGCCGGGGGATTCACCCCTCCACTTT.

This clonotype was counted between two and nine times. The chain joins TRBV29-1 to TRBJ1-2; D is undetermined. Germline V gene sequence: CDR1 SQVTM, CDR2 ANQGSEA. Trimming took off 4 bases at V and 5 bases at J, with 14 bases between the two ends. The CDR3 is 13 residues long. The CDR3 sequence: CSVVEGSAYGYTF. CDR3 DNA: TGCAGCGTTGTTGAGGGTTCGGCGTATGGCTACACCTTC.